The 24 T cell receptor beta chains in this list originate from one sample, sequenced in a study of shared clonotypes between healthy human individuals. This table comes from immunoSEQ multiplex PCR, and its TCRdb copy is limited to in-frame clones, with some not included. Among approximately 1.5 million clones listed, 97% to 99% were seen once. Source material: naive CD4+ T cells sorted from blood. The subset was: CD45RA+ positively selected. These TCRs come from a man aged 25-40 years in good health.

The chain joins TRBV19 to TRBJ1-4; 10 nucleotides match TRBD1. CDR3 length: 17 amino acids. Germline CDR1 and CDR2: LNHDA and SQIVND (reference sequence). The V segment lost 4 bases and the J segment 4 bases; nucleotides outside the gene matches: 9. The CDR3 DNA reads TGTGCCAGTAGTACCCCCGGGACAGGGGTTCTTAATGAAAAACTGTTTTTT. Translation gives CASSTPGTGVLNEKLFF. The full variable domain, in which reference TRBV19 and TRBJ1-4 provide the parts outside the CDR3, is DGGITQSPKYLFRKEGQNVTLSCEQNLNHDAMYWYRQDPGQGLRLIYYSQIVNDFQKGDIAEGYSVSREKKESFPLTVTSAQKNPTAFYLCASSTPGTGVLNEKLFFGSGTQLSVL.

V gene TRBV27 combines with J gene TRBJ2-2, with D tentatively TRBD2 (5 bases). Germline CDR1 and CDR2: MNHEY and SMNVEV (reference sequence). Trimming took 2 bases from V and 4 from J, leaving 11 bases between them. This CDR3 contains 15 residues. CDR3 nucleotides: TGTGCCAGCAGTTTAGAGGGCGTGGGCACCGGGGAGCTGTTTTTT. Translated: CASSLEGVGTGELFF.

This chain links TRBV10-3 with TRBJ1-5; 8 positions match TRBD1. V shed 1 base and J 0 bases; nucleotides not matched to a gene: 2. CDR1 is ENHRY and CDR2 is SYGVKD in the germline V gene. CDR3 length: 16 amino acids. The DNA of the CDR3 is TGTGCCATCAGTGAGTACGGGACAGGTAGCAATCAGCCCCAGCATTTT. It codes for CAISEYGTGSNQPQHF.

The chain joins TRBV15 to TRBJ2-7; possibly TRBD2 for D (5 bases). This CDR3 comprises 14 residues. Trimming removed 0 bases at V and 7 bases at J, with 13 bases between. The germline gives CDR1 LNHNV, CDR2 YYDKDF (reference sequence). CDR3 sequence reads: CATSRDISPGEQYF. DNA of the CDR3: TGTGCCACCAGCAGAGATATCTCTCCGGGGGAGCAGTACTTC.

V and J are TRBV11-3 and TRBJ2-6; tentative D call: TRBD2 (6 bases). The length of the CDR3 is 16 residues. Germline-derived CDR1 and CDR2 are SGHNT and YENEEA. The V gene lost 1 base and the J gene lost 0 bases, with 7 bases spanning the gap. The CDR3: CASSLGRGSGANVLTF. DNA of the CDR3: TGTGCCAGCAGCTTAGGGAGGGGCTCTGGGGCCAACGTCCTGACTTTC.

In regard to this clone: This sample also contains other DNA sequences that code for the same CDR3. J is TRBJ1-1 and V is TRBV30, with D unresolved. Germline V lookup: CDR1 GTSNPN, CDR2 SVGIG (reference sequence). CDR3 size: 11 residues. The V and J ends lost 0 bases and 4 bases respectively, with 3 bases between them. The DNA of the CDR3 is TGTGCCTGGAGTGTACTCACTGAAGCTTTCTTT. Amino acids: CAWSVLTEAFF.

Here the CDR3 reads CSVGAGIGETQYF. DNA for the CDR3: TGCAGCGTTGGGGCGGGGATCGGGGAGACCCAGTACTTC. The chain joins TRBV29-1 to TRBJ2-5, with TRBD2 as a possible D gene (6 bases). V lost 4 bases and J lost 5, with 14 bases in between. CDR1 and CDR2 (germline): SQVTM, ANQGSEA. The CDR3 spans 13 residues.

The chain recombines TRBV28 with TRBJ1-1, with 9 bases aligning to TRBD1. V lost 0 bases to trimming and J lost 0 bases; unmatched junction nucleotides: 17. Germline V gene lookup returns CDR1 MDHEN and CDR2 SYDVKM. This CDR3 contains 21 residues. The DNA for the CDR3 is TGTGCCAGCAGTTTATGGGCTTTTCGGGACAGGGAGGGGGACATGAACACTGAAGCTTTCTTT. It translates to CASSLWAFRDREGDMNTEAFF.

The chain is built from TRBV5-4 and TRBJ1-4, with D uncertain. The CDR3 loop spans 12 amino acids. The V and J ends lost 2 bases and 11 bases respectively, with 10 bases between them. The germline V gene encodes CDR1 SGHNT and CDR2 YYREEE (reference sequence). CDR3 nucleotide sequence: TGTGCCAGCAGCTTAGATTTGGGGAAACTGTTTTTT. Its translation: CASSLDLGKLFF. Looking up the rest from reference TRBV5-4 and TRBJ1-4 gives the full variable domain: ETGVTQSPTHLIKTRGQQVTLRCSSQSGHNTVSWYQQALGQGPQFIFQYYREEENGRGNFPPRFSGLQFPNYSSELNVNALELDDSALYLCASSLDLGKLFFGSGTQLSVL.

J is TRBJ2-7 and V is TRBV30; tentatively, D is TRBD1 (6 bases). The CDR3 runs to 16 residues. The germline gives CDR1 GTSNPN, CDR2 SVGIG (reference sequence). Trimming took 2 bases from V and 5 from J, leaving 22 bases between them. The CDR3 here is CAWSRARTDSYHEQYF. The CDR3 coding sequence is TGTGCCTGGAGTCGGGCGAGGACAGATAGTTACCACGAGCAGTACTTC.

The genes are TRBV6-6 and TRBJ1-1, with D tentatively TRBD1 (5 bases). The CDR3 extends over 16 amino acids. Germline values: CDR1 MNHNY, CDR2 SVGAGI (reference sequence). V shed 0 bases and J shed 4 bases, with 15 bases lying between them. Here the CDR3 DNA reads TGTGCCAGCAGTTACTCGCTCGCGGGGGGATTCACTGAAGCTTTCTTT. Translating it yields CASSYSLAGGFTEAFF.

This chain connects TRBV18 to TRBJ1-2; no definite D call. CDR3 length: 14 residues. V was cut by 2 bases and J by 5 bases, with 12 bases left in between. The V gene's germline CDR1 is KGHSH and CDR2 LQKENI. In nucleotides, the CDR3 is TGTGCCAGCTCACCAGTTGACACGGAATATGGCTACACCTTC. Protein: CASSPVDTEYGYTF. Full variable domain (rest looked up from reference TRBV18 and TRBJ1-2): NAGVMQNPRHLVRRRGQEARLRCSPMKGHSHVYWYRQLPEEGLKFMVYLQKENIIDESGMPKERFSAEFPKEGPSILRIQQVVRGDSAAYFCASSPVDTEYGYTFGSGTRLTVV.

This chain uses TRBV28 with TRBJ2-3; 7 nucleotides align to TRBD2. V dropped 6 bases and J dropped 7; count of bases not matched to a gene: 7. Germline V gives CDR1 MDHEN, CDR2 SYDVKM. The CDR3 runs 13 residues. CDR3 loop: CASRPPSGNTQYF. The CDR3 coding sequence is TGTGCCAGCAGACCCCCTAGCGGCAATACGCAGTATTTT.

This chain links TRBV5-6 with TRBJ2-7; D uncertain. The germline V gene encodes CDR1 SGHDT and CDR2 YYEEEE. Trimming cost V 0 bases and J 0 bases, with 7 bases left between them. This CDR3 contains 14 residues. The DNA for the CDR3 is TGTGCCAGCAGCTTGGGACGGGCCTCCTACGAGCAGTACTTC. Amino acid sequence: CASSLGRASYEQYF.

CDR3 DNA sequence: TGTGCCAGCAGCTTAGGGGACAGGGCAGATACGCAGTATTTT. Its translation: CASSLGDRADTQYF. This chain connects TRBV7-6 to TRBJ2-3, with TRBD1 matching over 9 bases. This CDR3 comprises 14 residues. CDR1 and CDR2 (germline): SGHVS, FNYEAQ. The trim removed 1 base at V and 4 bases at J, leaving 0 bases unmatched.

As for this clone: Other DNA sequences in this specimen translate into the identical CDR3. The chain links TRBV6-5 to TRBJ2-7; maybe TRBD2 (6 bases). The CDR3 loop spans 15 amino acids. Trimming removed 0 bases from V and 0 bases from J, with 9 bases in between. Looked up from germline, CDR1 is MNHEY and CDR2 is SVGAGI. CDR3 residues: CASSYSRGSSYEQYF. In DNA, the CDR3 is TGTGCCAGCAGTTACTCACGGGGGAGCTCCTACGAGCAGTACTTC.

This CDR3 reads CASSLPNTEAFF. The DNA for the CDR3 is TGTGCCAGCAGCTTGCCGAACACTGAAGCTTTCTTT. V and J are TRBV5-6 and TRBJ1-1; D ambiguous. Germline loops: CDR1 SGHDT, CDR2 YYEEEE. V lost 1 base and J 1 base, leaving 2 bases between the germline ends. This CDR3 contains 12 residues.

V gene TRBV28 combines with J gene TRBJ1-1; D is unresolved. The CDR3 totals 12 residues. Trimming removed 6 bases from V and 7 bases from J, with 12 bases in between. CDR1 and CDR2 (germline): MDHEN, SYDVKM. The CDR3 protein is CASSSPGYEAFF. The CDR3 coding sequence is TGTGCCAGCAGCTCCCCCGGTTATGAAGCTTTCTTT.

This sequence joins TRBV11-2 and TRBJ2-2, with D possibly being TRBD1 (7 bases). Germline V gene lookup returns CDR1 SGHAT and CDR2 FQNNGV. The germline V and J ends were trimmed by 1 base and 5 bases, with 14 bases remaining between them. This CDR3 contains 16 residues. CDR3 in DNA: TGTGCCAGCAGCTTAGGGGTGGAGGGGGCGACCGGGGAGCTGTTTTTT. Amino acid sequence: CASSLGVEGATGELFF.

The chain carries TRBV4-1 and TRBJ2-5; no reliable D call. Germline V gene lookup returns CDR1 MGHRA and CDR2 YSYEKL. This CDR3 is 14 amino acids long. V lost 5 bases and J 7 bases, leaving 17 bases between the germline ends. The CDR3 bases are TGCGCCAGCAGCTCCCGGTCCGGAACGGGGACCCAGTACTTC. Protein product: CASSSRSGTGTQYF.

CDR3 nucleotides: TGTGCCAGCAGTGACAACAGGGGTGGCAATCAGCCCCAGCATTTT. The encoded protein is CASSDNRGGNQPQHF. V is TRBV2 and J is TRBJ1-5; 7 nucleotides match TRBD1. With V trimmed by 3 bases and J by 2 bases, 4 bases remained unmatched. The CDR3 is 15 residues long. Looked up from germline, CDR1 is SNHLY and CDR2 is FYNNEI.

The sample holds one count of this clone. J is TRBJ1-5 and V is TRBV27, with no clear D. CDR1 is MNHEY, CDR2 SMNVEV, per germline (reference sequence). Trimming removed 3 bases from V and 1 base from J, with 7 bases in between. The CDR3 spans 14 residues. CDR3 region: CASSFDLSNQPQHF. In DNA form, the CDR3 reads TGTGCCAGCAGTTTCGATTTAAGCAATCAGCCCCAGCATTTT.

V gene TRBV18 combines with J gene TRBJ1-4; weak D call: TRBD1 (6 bases). CDR3 length equals 13 residues. V lost 3 bases and J lost 8, with 10 bases in between. In germline, CDR1 is KGHSH, CDR2 LQKENI. CDR3 sequence reads: CASSPDSREKLFF. DNA for the CDR3: TGTGCCAGCTCACCGGACAGTCGGGAAAAACTGTTTTTT.

As DNA, the CDR3 is TGTGCCAGCAGCTTGGGGGTCCGACAGGGGCGCCTCTCTGGAAACACCATATATTTT. It translates to CASSLGVRQGRLSGNTIYF. The chain couples TRBV9 to TRBJ1-3; TRBD1 aligns across 8 bases. CDR1 is SGDLS and CDR2 is YYNGEE in the germline V gene. V was clipped by 4 bases and J by 0 bases; unmatched bases: 15. The CDR3 covers 19 residues.